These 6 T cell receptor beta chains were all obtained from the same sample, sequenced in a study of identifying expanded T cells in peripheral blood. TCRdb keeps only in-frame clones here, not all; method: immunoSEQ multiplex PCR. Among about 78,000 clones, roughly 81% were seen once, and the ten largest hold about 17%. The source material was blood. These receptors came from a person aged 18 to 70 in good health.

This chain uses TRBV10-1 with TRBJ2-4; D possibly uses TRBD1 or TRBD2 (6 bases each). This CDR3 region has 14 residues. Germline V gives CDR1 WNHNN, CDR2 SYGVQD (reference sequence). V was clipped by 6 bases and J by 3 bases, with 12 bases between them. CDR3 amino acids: CASRGGQRKNIQYF. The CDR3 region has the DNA TGCGCCAGCAGGGGGGGACAACGCAAAAACATTCAGTACTTC.

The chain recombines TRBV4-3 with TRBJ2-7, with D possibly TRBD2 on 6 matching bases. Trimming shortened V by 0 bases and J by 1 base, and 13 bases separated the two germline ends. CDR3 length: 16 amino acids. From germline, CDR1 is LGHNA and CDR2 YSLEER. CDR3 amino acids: CASSQDTAGRSYEQYF. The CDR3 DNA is TGCGCCAGCAGCCAAGATACTGCGGGGAGATCCTACGAGCAGTACTTC.

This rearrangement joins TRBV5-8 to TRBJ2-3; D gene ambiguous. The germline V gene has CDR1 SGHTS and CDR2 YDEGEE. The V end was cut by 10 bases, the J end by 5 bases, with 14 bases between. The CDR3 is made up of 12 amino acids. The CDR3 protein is CASAVVVDTQYF. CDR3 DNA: TGTGCCTCCGCAGTGGTGGTAGATACGCAGTATTTT.

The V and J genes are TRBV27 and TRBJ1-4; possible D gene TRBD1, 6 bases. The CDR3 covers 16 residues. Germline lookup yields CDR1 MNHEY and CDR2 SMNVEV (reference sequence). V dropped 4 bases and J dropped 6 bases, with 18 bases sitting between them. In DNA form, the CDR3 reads TGTGCCAGCAGTTCCTCCGGTTATACAGGGTATGAAAAACTGTTTTTT. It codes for CASSSSGYTGYEKLFF.

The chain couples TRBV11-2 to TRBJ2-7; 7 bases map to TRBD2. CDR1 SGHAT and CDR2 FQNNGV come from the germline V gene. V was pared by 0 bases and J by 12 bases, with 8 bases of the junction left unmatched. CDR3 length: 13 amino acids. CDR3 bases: TGTGCCAGCAGCTTAGAGGGGAGGGCCAGAGGGTACTTC. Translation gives CASSLEGRARGYF.

CDR3 coding DNA: TGCAGCGTTGAAGGGACAGGGGCCACCGGGGAGCTGTTTTTT. It encodes CSVEGTGATGELFF. V usage is TRBV29-1 and J usage is TRBJ2-2; 9 nucleotides line up with TRBD1. V dropped 1 base and J dropped 4; count of bases not matched to a gene: 1. The CDR3 runs 14 residues. Per the germline V gene, CDR1 is SQVTM and CDR2 is ANQGSEA.